These 28 T cell receptor beta chains originate from one sample sequenced in a study of identical twins. TCRdb passed the 5' RACE reads through MiXCR, listing each CDR3 protein once. Of 1.5 million to 2 million distinct CDR3 sequences detected, about 31% appear once; the ten largest clones hold 0.25% to 0.3%. The sequencing sample was made of cord blood. The receptors originated from a newborn girl in good health.

V and J are TRBV6-6 and TRBJ1-6; D is uncertain. V lost 5 bases and J 10 bases, leaving 6 bases between the germline ends. CDR1 and CDR2 from the germline V gene are MNHNY and SVGAGI (reference sequence). This CDR3 has 11 amino acids. CDR3 region: CASSDASPLHF. The CDR3 DNA sequence: TGTGCCAGCAGTGACGCCTCACCCCTCCACTTT.

The CDR3 is CASSVGTRSYNEQFF. CDR3 coding DNA: TGTGCCAGCAGCGTAGGGACTAGGAGCTACAATGAGCAGTTCTTC. The rearrangement links TRBV9 to TRBJ2-1; 7 bases agree with TRBD2. The CDR3 runs 15 residues. The junction had 3 bases not matched to a gene; V was cut back by 0 bases and J by 3 bases. Looked up from germline, CDR1 is SGDLS and CDR2 is YYNGEE. Complete variable domain (other parts from reference TRBV9 and TRBJ2-1): DSGVTQTPKHLITATGQRVTLRCSPRSGDLSVYWYQQSLDQGLQFLIQYYNGEERAKGNILERFSAQQFPDLHSELNLSSLELGDSALYFCASSVGTRSYNEQFFGPGTRLTVL.

V and J are TRBV12-3 or TRBV12-4 and TRBJ2-4, with TRBD2 as a possible D gene (5 bases). Trimming left V 5 bases short and J 8 bases short, with 16 bases between. The CDR3 has 14 residues. The chain's CDR3 is CASSRDHEGHIQYF. Written as DNA, the CDR3 is TGTGCCAGCAGTCGCGACCACGAGGGCCACATTCAGTACTTC.

V is TRBV7-6 and J is TRBJ2-1; TRBD2 matches 8 bases. Germline V lookup: CDR1 SGHVS, CDR2 FNYEAQ. This CDR3 comprises 15 residues. Losses at the gene ends were 2 bases for V and 6 bases for J; bases not matched to a gene: 6. The CDR3 here is CASSLRAGAGNEQFF. The DNA of the CDR3 is TGTGCCAGCAGCTTACGAGCGGGAGCCGGCAATGAGCAGTTCTTC.

V and J are TRBV9 and TRBJ1-2, with D unresolved. V lost 1 base, J lost 1 base, and 8 bases lay in between. CDR1 and CDR2 from the germline V gene are SGDLS and YYNGEE. This CDR3 has 14 amino acids. In DNA form, the CDR3 reads TGTGCCAGCAGCGTATTGGAGGGTAACTATGGCTACACCTTC. The encoded protein is CASSVLEGNYGYTF.

The J gene is TRBJ2-7, the V gene TRBV6-6, with D unclear. The J call may be wrong; the DNA end is better matched by TRBJ2-5. Per germline, CDR1 MNHNY and CDR2 SVGAGI (reference sequence). The CDR3 runs to 13 residues. The chain's CDR3 is CASSYVGEGTQYF. CDR3 nucleotide sequence: TGTGCCAGCAGTTACGTGGGTGAAGGGACCCAGTACTTC.

This sequence joins TRBV11-2 and TRBJ2-3; possibly TRBD2 for D (6 bases). There are 16 residues in the CDR3. CDR1 and CDR2 (germline): SGHAT, FQNNGV. V lost 1 base to trimming and J lost 2 bases, with 13 bases between them. The CDR3 nucleotides read TGTGCCAGCAGCTTAGCTTTGCGGGGCCACACAGATACGCAGTATTTT. Residues: CASSLALRGHTDTQYF. Looking up the rest from reference TRBV11-2 and TRBJ2-3 gives the full variable domain: EAGVAQSPRYKIIEKRQSVAFWCNPISGHATLYWYQQILGQGPKLLIQFQNNGVVDDSQLPKDRFSAERLKGVDSTLKIQPAKLEDSAVYLCASSLALRGHTDTQYFGPGTRLTVL.

This clonotype was recorded a few times. The chain joins TRBV27 to TRBJ1-6; tentative D call: TRBD1 (5 bases). V was shortened by 10 bases and J by 4 bases, with 23 bases between the two germline ends. Germline lookup yields CDR1 MNHEY and CDR2 SMNVEV (reference sequence). The length of the CDR3 is 17 residues. CDR3 DNA: TGTGCCACCCTGCAGGGAAGGGCTTCCGATTATAATTCACCCCTCCACTTT. Translation: CATLQGRASDYNSPLHF.

This clonotype was observed at least ten times. This chain uses TRBV9 with TRBJ2-3; 10 bases map to TRBD2. The CDR3 is 15 residues long. The germline V gene has CDR1 SGDLS and CDR2 YYNGEE. Trimming at V came to 0 bases and at J to 4 bases, leaving 2 bases not matched to a gene. Here the CDR3 reads CASSVEGLAADTQYF. The CDR3 region has the DNA TGTGCCAGCAGCGTAGAAGGACTAGCGGCAGATACGCAGTATTTT.

The CDR3 spells CASSQAVRPDTQYF. The CDR3 DNA reads as TGTGCCAGCAGCCAAGCAGTGAGGCCAGATACGCAGTATTTT. V and J are TRBV4-2 and TRBJ2-3; no definite D call. Trimming removed 1 base at V and 4 bases at J, with 9 bases between. CDR3 length equals 14 residues. CDR1 and CDR2 (germline): LGHNA, YNFKEQ.

This clonotype was observed a few times. J is TRBJ2-7 and V is TRBV20-1; D is uncertain. The CDR3 totals 10 residues. Per germline, CDR1 DFQATT and CDR2 SNEGSKA (reference sequence). In nucleotides, the CDR3 is TGCAGGCCTTCCGGATACGAGCAGTACTTC. This translates into CRPSGYEQYF.

This clonotype showed up just a few times. V usage is TRBV20-1 and J usage is TRBJ2-1; TRBD2 matches at 14 bases. CDR3 length: 15 amino acids. Germline loops: CDR1 DFQATT, CDR2 SNEGSKA (reference sequence). Trimming at V came to 3 bases and at J to 5 bases, leaving 3 bases not matched to a gene. The CDR3 loop reads CSASRLAGGDNEQFF. As DNA, the CDR3 is TGCAGTGCTAGTCGACTAGCGGGGGGGGACAATGAGCAGTTCTTC.

This clonotype was recorded a few times. The gene calls are TRBV6-5 and TRBJ1-1; possibly TRBD1 for D (6 bases). This CDR3 has 15 amino acids. Trimming took 0 bases from V and 1 from J, leaving 9 bases between them. The V gene's germline CDR1 is MNHEY and CDR2 SVGAGI. The DNA of the CDR3 is TGTGCCAGCAGTTACTCGAAAGGGGGGAACACTGAAGCTTTCTTT. It specifies CASSYSKGGNTEAFF.

The chain combines TRBV7-2 with TRBJ2-2; 8 bases fit TRBD2. V lost 3 bases and J lost 4; bases outside the gene matches: 7. This CDR3 spans 16 amino acids. CDR1 SGHTA and CDR2 FQGNSA come from the germline V gene. For the CDR3, the DNA is TGTGCCAGCAGCTTCACCGGGAGGGCCAGCACCGGGGAGCTGTTTTTT. It is translated as CASSFTGRASTGELFF.

The gene calls are TRBV20-1 and TRBJ1-2; tentative D call: TRBD1 (6 bases). The V and J ends lost 4 bases and 6 bases respectively, with 21 bases between them. The germline gives CDR1 DFQATT, CDR2 SNEGSKA (reference sequence). The CDR3 totals 15 residues. The CDR3 spells CSAKTGSPTLNGYTF. The CDR3 coding sequence is TGCAGTGCTAAAACAGGGAGCCCCACACTTAATGGCTACACCTTC.

The chain is built from TRBV9 and TRBJ1-3, with TRBD1 matching over 7 bases. V was pared by 0 bases and J by 0 bases, with 12 bases of the junction left unmatched. The germline gives CDR1 SGDLS, CDR2 YYNGEE. The CDR3 has 19 amino acids. This CDR3 is CASSVGSVQGPYSGNTIYF. In DNA form, the CDR3 reads TGTGCCAGCAGCGTAGGTTCCGTACAGGGGCCCTACTCTGGAAACACCATATATTTT.

This rearrangement joins TRBV7-9 to TRBJ1-6; 8 positions agree with TRBD1. The CDR3 runs 17 residues. Trimming at V came to 4 bases and at J to 0 bases, leaving 5 bases not matched to a gene. The germline V gene has CDR1 SEHNR and CDR2 FQNEAQ (reference sequence). The CDR3 bases are TGTGCCAGCAGCTACAGGGGGGACAGCTCCTATAATTCACCCCTCCACTTT. As protein: CASSYRGDSSYNSPLHF.

In its sample, this clonotype was seen a few times. The V and J genes are TRBV29-1 and TRBJ2-1; TRBD1 is a possible D gene (6 bases). Germline values: CDR1 SQVTM, CDR2 ANQGSEA. V lost 7 bases and J lost 1, with 26 bases in between. The CDR3 runs 18 residues. CDR3 in DNA: TGCAGCGCCCTAACACAGGGTGCCCTCAGGTGGTCCTACAATGAGCAGTTCTTC. Translation gives CSALTQGALRWSYNEQFF.

The chain combines TRBV10-3 with TRBJ2-7, with no clear D. The CDR3 loop spans 12 amino acids. The V gene's germline CDR1 is ENHRY and CDR2 SYGVKD. V gave up 6 bases and J gave up 2 bases, with 8 bases separating them. CDR3 DNA: TGTGCCATCAGCCGAGACACCTACGAGCAGTACTTC. It codes for CAISRDTYEQYF.

This clonotype was detected only a few times. In DNA, the CDR3 is TGTGCCAGCAGCTTCCCTACCGAGACCGTACAAGAGACCCAGTACTTC. This encodes CASSFPTETVQETQYF. The genes are TRBV7-9 and TRBJ2-5; D remains unclear. V lost 3 bases, J lost 2 bases, and 16 bases lay in between. The CDR3 contains 16 residues. Germline V lookup: CDR1 SEHNR, CDR2 FQNEAQ (reference sequence).

The sample holds a few counts of this clonotype. The CDR3 DNA reads as TGTGCCAGCAGTCCAGGGTTGGAGGACACTGAAGCTTTCTTT. It specifies CASSPGLEDTEAFF. The chain has TRBV7-6 and TRBJ1-1; D might be TRBD1 (5 bases). CDR3 length equals 14 residues. Per the germline V gene, CDR1 is SGHVS and CDR2 is FNYEAQ. The V and J ends lost 6 bases and 3 bases respectively, with 14 bases between them.

The CDR3 DNA reads TGCAGTGGTGGTAGCGGGAGTCCCTACGAGCAGTACTTC. This translates into CSGGSGSPYEQYF. This chain connects TRBV20-1 to TRBJ2-7; 9 bases map to TRBD2. In germline, CDR1 is DFQATT, CDR2 SNEGSKA (reference sequence). V gave up 7 bases and J gave up 2 bases; unmatched junction bases: 6. The CDR3 sequence is 13 residues long.

The chain couples TRBV25-1 to TRBJ2-3; the D is unclear. The ends were cut back, 1 base at V and 6 bases at J, with 8 bases in the middle. Germline values: CDR1 MGHDK, CDR2 SYGVNS. The CDR3 totals 13 residues. The CDR3 bases are TGTGCCAGCAGTGAATGGTTGGGGGATACGCAGTATTTT. Translating gives CASSEWLGDTQYF. Using reference TRBV25-1 and TRBJ2-3 for the parts outside the CDR3, the full variable domain is EADIYQTPRYLVIGTGKKITLECSQTMGHDKMYWYQQDPGMELHLIHYSYGVNSTEKGDLSSESTVSRIRTEHFPLTLESARPSHTSQYLCASSEWLGDTQYFGPGTRLTVL.

This clonotype was observed many times. The chain links TRBV12-3 or TRBV12-4 to TRBJ2-3; TRBD2 matches at 8 bases. Trimming at V came to 7 bases and at J to 2 bases, leaving 11 bases not matched to a gene. The CDR3 contains 16 residues. The CDR3 loop is CASTARTSWVTDTQYF. DNA of the CDR3: TGTGCCAGCACCGCCCGGACTAGCTGGGTCACAGATACGCAGTATTTT.

This clonotype was seen ten or more times. The chain's CDR3 is CASSRTGTLSYEQYF. The CDR3 DNA follows: TGCGCCAGCAGCCGGACAGGGACTCTCTCCTACGAGCAGTACTTC. This sequence joins TRBV5-1 and TRBJ2-7; 8 positions agree with TRBD1. Germline trimming cut 4 bases from V and 0 bases from J; bases unmatched to any gene: 6. CDR1 and CDR2 (germline): SGHRS, YFSETQ. The CDR3 is 15 amino acids. The variable domain in full, with the rest retrieved from reference TRBV5-1 and TRBJ2-7, is KAGVTQTPRYLIKTRGQQVTLSCSPISGHRSVSWYQQTPGQGLQFLFEYFSETQRNKGNFPGRFSGRQFSNSRSEMNVSTLELGDSALYLCASSRTGTLSYEQYFGPGTRLTVT.

The chain recombines TRBV7-2 with TRBJ2-1; possible D gene TRBD2, 7 bases. Germline assignment: CDR1 SGHTA and CDR2 FQGNSA. The germline V and J ends were trimmed by 8 bases and 0 bases, with 14 bases remaining between them. The CDR3 is 15 amino acids. CDR3 loop: CASGGRGSSYNEQFF. DNA of the CDR3: TGTGCCAGCGGGGGGCGGGGGAGCTCCTACAATGAGCAGTTCTTC.

Worth noting for this clonotype: Germline and junction disagree at one end, which may indicate a read error. J is TRBJ2-7 and V is TRBV25-1; 13 bases match TRBD2. This CDR3 region has 16 residues. Germline CDR1 reads MGHDK; CDR2 reads SYGVNS. CDR3 loop: CVSSERTSGSLHEQYF. The CDR3 bases are TGTGTCAGCAGTGAAAGGACTAGCGGGAGTCTCCACGAGCAGTACTTC.

CDR3 sequence reads: CASSQLAEAFF. In nucleotides, the CDR3 is TGTGCCAGCAGCCAATTAGCCGAAGCTTTCTTT. The chain links TRBV7-9 to TRBJ1-1; D not resolved. The germline V gene encodes CDR1 SEHNR and CDR2 FQNEAQ (reference sequence). V was shortened by 5 bases and J by 8 bases, with 9 bases between the two germline ends. This CDR3 is built from 11 residues.